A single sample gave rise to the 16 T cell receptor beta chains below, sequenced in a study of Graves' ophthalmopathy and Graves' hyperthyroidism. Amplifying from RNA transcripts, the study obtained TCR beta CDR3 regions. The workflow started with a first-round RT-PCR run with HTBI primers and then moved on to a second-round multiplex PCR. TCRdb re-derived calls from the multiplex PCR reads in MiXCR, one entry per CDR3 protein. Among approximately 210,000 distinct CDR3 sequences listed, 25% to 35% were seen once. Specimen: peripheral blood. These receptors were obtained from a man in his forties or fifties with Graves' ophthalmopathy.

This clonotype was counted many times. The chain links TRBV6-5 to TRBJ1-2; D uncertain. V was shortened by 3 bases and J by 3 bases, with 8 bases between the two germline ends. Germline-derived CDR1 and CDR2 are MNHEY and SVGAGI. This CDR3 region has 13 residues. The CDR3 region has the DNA TGTGCCAGCAGTTATTCTAGAGACTATGGCTACACCTTC. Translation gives CASSYSRDYGYTF.

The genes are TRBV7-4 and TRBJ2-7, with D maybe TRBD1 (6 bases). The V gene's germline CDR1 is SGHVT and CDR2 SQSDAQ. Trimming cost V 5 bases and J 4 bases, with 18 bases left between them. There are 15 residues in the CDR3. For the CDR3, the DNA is TGTGCCAGCAGCCGAACACAGGGAGCCTATTACGAGCAGTACTTC. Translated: CASSRTQGAYYEQYF.

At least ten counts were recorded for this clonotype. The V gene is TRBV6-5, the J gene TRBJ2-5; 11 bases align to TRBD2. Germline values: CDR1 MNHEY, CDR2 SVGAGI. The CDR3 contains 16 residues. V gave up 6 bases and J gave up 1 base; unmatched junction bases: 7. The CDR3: CASRLAGTSGQETQYF. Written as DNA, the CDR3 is TGTGCCAGCAGACTCGCCGGGACTAGCGGCCAAGAGACCCAGTACTTC.

This chain's CDR3 is CATSGEREMVGETQYF. For the CDR3, the DNA is TGTGCCACCTCCGGGGAGCGGGAGATGGTGGGGGAGACCCAGTACTTC. The chain is built from TRBV28 and TRBJ2-5; 8 bases align to TRBD2. Germline assignment: CDR1 MDHEN and CDR2 SYDVKM. Trimming at V came to 10 bases and at J to 5 bases, leaving 18 bases not matched to a gene. The CDR3 loop spans 16 amino acids. Combining the CDR3 with reference TRBV28 and TRBJ2-5 gives the whole variable domain DVKVTQSSRYLVKRTGEKVFLECVQDMDHENMFWYRQDPGLGLRLIYFSYDVKMKEKGDIPEGYSVSREKKERFSLILESASTNQTSMYLCATSGEREMVGETQYFGPGTRLLVL.

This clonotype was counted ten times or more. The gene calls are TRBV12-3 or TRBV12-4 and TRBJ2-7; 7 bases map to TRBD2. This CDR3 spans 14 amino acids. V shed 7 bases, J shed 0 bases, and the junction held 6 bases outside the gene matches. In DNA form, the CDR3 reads TGTGCCAGCACCGGGGGGAGTTCCTCCTACGAGCAGTACTTC. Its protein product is CASTGGSSSYEQYF.

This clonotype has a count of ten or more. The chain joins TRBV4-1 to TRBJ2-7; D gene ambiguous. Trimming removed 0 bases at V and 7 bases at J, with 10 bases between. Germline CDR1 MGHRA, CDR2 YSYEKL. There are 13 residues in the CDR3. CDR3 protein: CASSQDQSWEQYF. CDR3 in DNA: TGCGCCAGCAGCCAAGATCAGTCGTGGGAGCAGTACTTC.

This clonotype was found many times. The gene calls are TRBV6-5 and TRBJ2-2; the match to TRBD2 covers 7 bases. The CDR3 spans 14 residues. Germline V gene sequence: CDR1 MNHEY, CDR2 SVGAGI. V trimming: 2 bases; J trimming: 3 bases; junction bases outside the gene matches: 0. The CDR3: CASSYGGDTGELFF. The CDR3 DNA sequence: TGTGCCAGCAGTTACGGGGGGGACACCGGGGAGCTGTTTTTT.

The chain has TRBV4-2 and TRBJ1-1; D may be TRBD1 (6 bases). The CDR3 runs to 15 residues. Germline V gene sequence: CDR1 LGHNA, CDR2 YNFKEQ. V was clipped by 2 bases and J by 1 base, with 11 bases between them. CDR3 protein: CASSQRTAANTEAFF. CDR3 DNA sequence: TGTGCCAGCAGCCAACGGACAGCTGCGAACACTGAAGCTTTCTTT.

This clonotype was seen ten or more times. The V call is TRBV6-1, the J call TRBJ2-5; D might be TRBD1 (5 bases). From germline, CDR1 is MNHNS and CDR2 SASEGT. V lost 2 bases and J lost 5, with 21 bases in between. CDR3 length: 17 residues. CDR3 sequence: CASSERSPGMVGETQYF. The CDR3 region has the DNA TGTGCCAGCAGTGAAAGGTCGCCAGGGATGGTCGGCGAGACCCAGTACTTC.

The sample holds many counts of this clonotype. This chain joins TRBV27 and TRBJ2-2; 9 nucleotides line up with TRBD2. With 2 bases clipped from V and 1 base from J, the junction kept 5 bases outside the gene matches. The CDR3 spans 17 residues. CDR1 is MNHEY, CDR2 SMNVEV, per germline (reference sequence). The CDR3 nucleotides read TGTGCCAGCAGTTTAAAGGCTAGCGGGGTGAACACCGGGGAGCTGTTTTTT. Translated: CASSLKASGVNTGELFF.

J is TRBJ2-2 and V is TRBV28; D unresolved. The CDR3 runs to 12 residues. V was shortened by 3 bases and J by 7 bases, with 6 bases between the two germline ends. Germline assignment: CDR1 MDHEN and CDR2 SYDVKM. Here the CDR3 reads CASSLIHGELFF. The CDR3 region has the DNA TGTGCCAGCAGTTTGATCCACGGGGAGCTGTTTTTT.

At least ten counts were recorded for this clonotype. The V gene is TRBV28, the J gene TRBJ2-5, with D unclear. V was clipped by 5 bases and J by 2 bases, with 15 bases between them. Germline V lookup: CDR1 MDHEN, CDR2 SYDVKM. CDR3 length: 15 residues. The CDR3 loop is CASSPRTRLQETQYF. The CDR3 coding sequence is TGTGCCAGCAGTCCCCGGACCCGTCTTCAAGAGACCCAGTACTTC.

CDR3 sequence reads: CASTRVLNTEAFF. DNA for the CDR3: TGTGCCAGCACCCGCGTCCTGAACACTGAAGCTTTCTTT. The rearrangement joins TRBV12-3 or TRBV12-4 to TRBJ1-1; unclear D gene. The V end lost 7 bases, the J end lost 0 bases, and 9 bases lay between the germline ends. The CDR3 consists of 13 residues.

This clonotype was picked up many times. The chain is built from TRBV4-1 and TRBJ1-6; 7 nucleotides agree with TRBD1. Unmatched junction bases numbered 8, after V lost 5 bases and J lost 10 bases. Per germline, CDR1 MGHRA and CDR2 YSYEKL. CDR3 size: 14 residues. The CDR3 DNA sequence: TGCGCCAGCAGCTCTCAGGGGGTCGGCTCACCCCTCCACTTT. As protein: CASSSQGVGSPLHF.

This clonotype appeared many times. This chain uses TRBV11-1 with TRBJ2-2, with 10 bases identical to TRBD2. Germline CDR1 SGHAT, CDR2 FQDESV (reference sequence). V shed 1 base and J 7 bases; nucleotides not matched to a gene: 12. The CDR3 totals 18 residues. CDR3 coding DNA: TGTGCCAGCAGCTTAGGGCATCGGCTAGCGGGAGTAGACGGGGAGCTGTTTTTT. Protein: CASSLGHRLAGVDGELFF.

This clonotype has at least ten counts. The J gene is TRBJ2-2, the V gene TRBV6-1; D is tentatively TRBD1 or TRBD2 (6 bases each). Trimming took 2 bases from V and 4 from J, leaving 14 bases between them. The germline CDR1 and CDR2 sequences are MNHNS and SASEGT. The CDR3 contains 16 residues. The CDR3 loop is CASSEFRGPLTGELFF. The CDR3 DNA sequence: TGTGCCAGCAGTGAATTTCGGGGGCCTCTCACCGGGGAGCTGTTTTTT.